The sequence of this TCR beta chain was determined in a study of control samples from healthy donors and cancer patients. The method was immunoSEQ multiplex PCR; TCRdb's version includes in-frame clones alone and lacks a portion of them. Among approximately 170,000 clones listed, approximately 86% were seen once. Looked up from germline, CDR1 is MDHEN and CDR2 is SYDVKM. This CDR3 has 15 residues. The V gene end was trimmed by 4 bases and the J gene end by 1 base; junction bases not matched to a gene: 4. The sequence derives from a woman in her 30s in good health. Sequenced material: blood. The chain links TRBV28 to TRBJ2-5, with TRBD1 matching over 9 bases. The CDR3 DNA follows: TGTGCCAGCAGTTCAAACAGGGGGCCCCAAGAGACCCAGTACTTC. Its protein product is CASSSNRGPQETQYF. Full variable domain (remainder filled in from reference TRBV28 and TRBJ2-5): DVKVTQSSRYLVKRTGEKVFLECVQDMDHENMFWYRQDPGLGLRLIYFSYDVKMKEKGDIPEGYSVSREKKERFSLILESASTNQTSMYLCASSSNRGPQETQYFGPGTRLLVL.